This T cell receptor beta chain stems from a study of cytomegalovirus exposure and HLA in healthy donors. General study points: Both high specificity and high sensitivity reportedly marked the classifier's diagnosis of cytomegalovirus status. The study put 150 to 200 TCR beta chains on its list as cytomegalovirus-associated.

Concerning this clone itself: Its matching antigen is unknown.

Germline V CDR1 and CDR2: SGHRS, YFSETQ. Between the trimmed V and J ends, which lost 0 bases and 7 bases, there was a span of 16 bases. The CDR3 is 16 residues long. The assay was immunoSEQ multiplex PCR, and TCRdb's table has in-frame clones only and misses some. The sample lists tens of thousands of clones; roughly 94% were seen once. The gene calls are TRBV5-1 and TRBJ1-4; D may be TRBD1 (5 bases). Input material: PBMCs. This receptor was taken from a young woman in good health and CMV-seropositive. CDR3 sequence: CASSLGTYADTEKLFF. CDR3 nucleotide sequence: TGCGCCAGCAGCTTGGGGACATACGCCGATACTGAAAAACTGTTTTTT. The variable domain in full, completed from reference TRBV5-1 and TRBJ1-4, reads KAGVTQTPRYLIKTRGQQVTLSCSPISGHRSVSWYQQTPGQGLQFLFEYFSETQRNKGNFPGRFSGRQFSNSRSEMNVSTLELGDSALYLCASSLGTYADTEKLFFGSGTQLSVL.